Shown below are 26 T cell receptor beta chains from a single sample sequenced in a study of blood T cell repertoires in COVID-19. Sequencing used immunoSEQ multiplex PCR; TCRdb keeps in-frame clones, though not all of them. Of over 300,000 clones detected, around 83% appear once; the ten largest clones hold roughly 1.1%. The material sequenced was peripheral blood. These receptors originate from a woman aged 45-65 years with acute or convalescent COVID-19.

The chain recombines TRBV7-9 with TRBJ1-2; perhaps TRBD1 as D (5 bases). V shed 4 bases and J shed 0 bases, with 15 bases lying between them. From germline, CDR1 is SEHNR and CDR2 FQNEAQ (reference sequence). The CDR3 contains 16 residues. The CDR3 here is CASSSLAGGANYGYTF. The CDR3 nucleotides are TGTGCCAGCAGCTCCCTTGCCGGGGGAGCTAACTATGGCTACACCTTC.

Regarding this clone: This CDR3 is also generated by other DNA sequences in the sample. The rearrangement links TRBV24-1 to TRBJ1-2; unclear D gene. This CDR3 has 12 residues. The germline gives CDR1 KGHDR, CDR2 SFDVKD. V was shortened by 4 bases and J by 3 bases, with 5 bases between the two germline ends. In nucleotides, the CDR3 is TGTGCCACCAGTGACCCTGACTATGGCTACACCTTC. Translation: CATSDPDYGYTF.

V and J are TRBV18 and TRBJ1-5; D perhaps matches TRBD1 (6 bases). The CDR3 is 16 amino acids. The V gene lost 3 bases and the J gene lost 7 bases, with 19 bases spanning the gap. Per germline, CDR1 KGHSH and CDR2 LQKENI. The CDR3 sequence: CASSPSSGGFEQPQHF. CDR3 DNA: TGTGCCAGCTCACCCTCCTCGGGGGGCTTTGAGCAGCCCCAGCATTTT.

The chain uses TRBV27 and TRBJ2-7, with D possibly TRBD2 on 5 matching bases. Germline V gene lookup returns CDR1 MNHEY and CDR2 SMNVEV (reference sequence). This CDR3 spans 17 amino acids. The V end was cut by 4 bases, the J end by 5 bases, with 24 bases between. DNA of the CDR3: TGTGCCAGCAGTTCCATAACTAGTAATGGGTCTATGCACGAGCAGTACGTC. Protein sequence: CASSSITSNGSMHEQYV.

The chain couples TRBV5-1 to TRBJ2-3; D might be TRBD1 (6 bases). The CDR3 covers 14 residues. Germline CDR1 is SGHRS and CDR2 is YFSETQ. V lost 5 bases and J 2 bases, leaving 12 bases between the germline ends. CDR3 region: CASRADSNTDTQYF. CDR3 nucleotides: TGCGCCAGCAGGGCGGACAGCAACACAGATACGCAGTATTTT.

The chain has TRBV27 and TRBJ1-4, with TRBD1 identical over 9 bases. Germline CDR1 MNHEY, CDR2 SMNVEV (reference sequence). J gave up 0 bases and V 8 bases, and 7 bases lay outside the gene matches. This CDR3 spans 16 amino acids. CDR3 DNA: TGTGCCAGCTCACGGGGACAGGGTGCAACTAATGAAAAACTGTTTTTT. Protein: CASSRGQGATNEKLFF.

In this sample, this clone turned up a few times. The V call is TRBV5-5, the J call TRBJ1-1; D gene unclear. Trimming stripped 5 bases from V and 4 bases from J, with 15 bases between. Germline CDR1 and CDR2: SGHKS and YYEKEE (reference sequence). There are 14 residues in the CDR3. The CDR3 nucleotides are TGTGCCAGCAGGACAACAGTTATTGCCACTGAAGCTTTCTTT. This gives the protein CASRTTVIATEAFF.

Worth noting for this clone: A much larger clonotype is one base distant, so this may be a read error. The chain carries TRBV3-1 (or the pseudogene TRBV3-2) and TRBJ1-6, with 7 nucleotides matching TRBD1. The CDR3 length is 14 residues. Germline V CDR1 and CDR2: LGHDT, YNNKEL (reference sequence). Unmatched junction bases numbered 4, after V lost 4 bases and J lost 7 bases. CDR3 in amino acids: CASSLQGNNSPLHF. The CDR3 DNA reads as TGTGCCAGCAGCCTACAGGGGAACAATTCACCCCTCCACTTT.

The J gene is TRBJ1-5, the V gene TRBV7-8, with 7 bases matching TRBD1. With 2 bases clipped from V and 1 base from J, the junction kept 5 bases outside the gene matches. Germline-derived CDR1 and CDR2 are SGHVS and FQNEAQ. The CDR3 sequence is 16 residues long. CDR3 nucleotides: TGTGCCAGCAGCTTAACCCTGACAGGGAGCAATCAGCCCCAGCATTTT. Amino acid sequence: CASSLTLTGSNQPQHF.

This clone appeared a few times. This rearrangement joins TRBV4-3 to TRBJ1-2; D not certain. This CDR3 is built from 13 residues. V gave up 4 bases and J gave up 2 bases, with 8 bases separating them. CDR1 and CDR2 from the germline V gene are LGHNA and YSLEER. The CDR3 sequence: CASSPSLNYGYTF. Written as DNA, the CDR3 is TGCGCCAGCAGCCCCTCCTTAAACTATGGCTACACCTTC.

For the CDR3, the DNA is TGTGCCAGCAGTCGATCCCTGACAGGGGGCACAGATACGCAGTATTTT. Its translation: CASSRSLTGGTDTQYF. The V and J genes are TRBV6-6 and TRBJ2-3; TRBD1 aligns across 8 bases. The trim removed 5 bases at V and 1 base at J, leaving 8 bases unmatched. The germline V gene encodes CDR1 MNHNY and CDR2 SVGAGI (reference sequence). The CDR3 totals 16 residues.

V gene TRBV30 combines with J gene TRBJ1-6; a weak D match, TRBD1 (6 bases). This CDR3 is 12 amino acids long. Per the germline V gene, CDR1 is GTSNPN and CDR2 is SVGIG (reference sequence). V lost 5 bases and J 10 bases, leaving 12 bases between the germline ends. The CDR3 sequence is CAWGQWESPLHF. The CDR3 bases are TGTGCCTGGGGACAGTGGGAATCACCCCTCCACTTT.

The gene calls are TRBV19 and TRBJ2-7; TRBD1 agrees at 8 bases. Trimming took 3 bases from V and 5 from J; bases not matched to a gene: 9. The CDR3 runs to 15 residues. The germline CDR1 and CDR2 sequences are LNHDA and SQIVND (reference sequence). The CDR3 is CASSIEATGVNEQYF. The CDR3 coding sequence is TGTGCCAGTAGTATTGAGGCGACAGGGGTCAACGAGCAGTACTTC. The complete variable domain, with remaining parts taken from reference TRBV19 and TRBJ2-7, reads DGGITQSPKYLFRKEGQNVTLSCEQNLNHDAMYWYRQDPGQGLRLIYYSQIVNDFQKGDIAEGYSVSREKKESFPLTVTSAQKNPTAFYLCASSIEATGVNEQYFGPGTRLTVT.

This clone was counted a single time. The chain employs TRBV29-1 and TRBJ2-3, with 12 bases matching TRBD2. Per the germline V gene, CDR1 is SQVTM and CDR2 is ANQGSEA. The CDR3 contains 13 residues. V lost 7 bases, J lost 6 bases, and 5 bases stayed unmatched. In DNA form, the CDR3 reads TGCAGCGGCCTACTAGCGGGGGGCGATACGCAGTATTTT. Its protein is CSGLLAGGDTQYF.

The chain links TRBV12-3 or TRBV12-4 to TRBJ2-2; D may be TRBD2 (5 bases). The germline V and J ends were trimmed by 4 bases and 8 bases, with 11 bases remaining between them. The CDR3 extends over 13 amino acids. CDR3 DNA: TGTGCCAGCAGTTCCCGGGAATCGGGGGAGCTGTTTTTT. Translation gives CASSSRESGELFF.

CDR3 sequence (DNA): TGTGCCAGCAGTGAAACCGGGGATGAGGGCTACACCTTC. It encodes CASSETGDEGYTF. The chain combines TRBV2 with TRBJ1-2; no clear D gene. V shed 2 bases and J shed 8 bases, with 12 bases lying between them. This CDR3 spans 13 amino acids. The V gene's germline CDR1 is SNHLY and CDR2 FYNNEI.

The V call is TRBV16, the J call TRBJ1-1, with a tentative D call TRBD1 (5 bases). CDR1 and CDR2 from the germline V gene are KGHSY and FQNENV. The CDR3 runs to 14 residues. V shed 2 bases and J shed 6 bases, with 13 bases lying between them. In nucleotides, the CDR3 is TGTGCCAGCAGCCAAAAAAGGGCGGGGGCTGAAGCTTTCTTT. This gives the protein CASSQKRAGAEAFF. Drawing the rest from reference TRBV16 and TRBJ1-1, the complete variable domain is GEEVAQTPKHLVRGEGQKAKLYCAPIKGHSYVFWYQQVLKNEFKFLISFQNENVFDETGMPKERFSAKCLPNSPCSLEIQATKLEDSAVYFCASSQKRAGAEAFFGQGTRLTVV.

V gene TRBV6-5 combines with J gene TRBJ2-3; possibly TRBD2 for D (7 bases). In germline, CDR1 is MNHEY, CDR2 SVGAGI. The V end lost 0 bases, the J end lost 2 bases, and 12 bases lay between the germline ends. This CDR3 is built from 16 residues. The CDR3 loop is CASSYSGGGATDTQYF. The CDR3 nucleotides read TGTGCCAGCAGTTACTCGGGAGGGGGGGCCACAGATACGCAGTATTTT.

The genes are TRBV6-2 or TRBV6-3 and TRBJ2-1; 10 bases agree with TRBD2. Germline V CDR1 and CDR2: MNHEY, SVGEGT. J lost 3 bases, V lost 4 bases, and 15 bases had no gene match. The CDR3 has 19 residues. CDR3 in amino acids: CASSSIGSGRYEIYNEQFF. The CDR3 DNA follows: TGTGCCAGCAGTTCCATAGGTAGCGGGAGGTACGAAATCTACAATGAGCAGTTCTTC.

The CDR3 bases are TGCAGCGTTGAAACGCTAGGGGGGGGCGAGCAGTACTTC. Its protein product is CSVETLGGGEQYF. The chain is built from TRBV29-1 and TRBJ2-7, with a weak D call TRBD2 (7 bases). With 2 bases removed from V and 6 bases from J, the gap between germline ends came to 14 bases. The CDR3 is 13 residues long. Germline-derived CDR1 and CDR2 are SQVTM and ANQGSEA.

The rearrangement links TRBV9 to TRBJ2-7; 8 bases line up with TRBD1. The germline V gene has CDR1 SGDLS and CDR2 YYNGEE. Trimming cost V 3 bases and J 2 bases; bases outside gene matches: 1. The CDR3 spans 13 residues. In DNA, the CDR3 is TGTGCCAGCAGCGCGACAGGGGCCTACGAGCAGTACTTC. Protein product: CASSATGAYEQYF.

The V and J genes are TRBV29-1 and TRBJ1-5; D gene unclear. CDR1 SQVTM and CDR2 ANQGSEA come from the germline V gene. This CDR3 contains 14 residues. V was shortened by 6 bases and J by 1 base, with 13 bases between the two germline ends. The CDR3 coding sequence is TGCAGCGTCACCTCGGGGAACAGCAATCAGCCCCAGCATTTT. It encodes CSVTSGNSNQPQHF. Complete variable domain (other parts from reference TRBV29-1 and TRBJ1-5): SAVISQKPSRDICQRGTSLTIQCQVDSQVTMMFWYRQQPGQSLTLIATANQGSEATYESGFVIDKFPISRPNLTFSTLTVSNMSPEDSSIYLCSVTSGNSNQPQHFGDGTRLSIL.

This chain uses TRBV2 with TRBJ2-4; 7 nucleotides agree with TRBD1. This CDR3 contains 14 residues. Looked up from germline, CDR1 is SNHLY and CDR2 is FYNNEI. The junction had 2 bases not matched to a gene; V was cut back by 2 bases and J by 4 bases. CDR3 nucleotide sequence: TGTGCCAGCAGTGAATCCAGGGGGAAAAACATTCAGTACTTC. Translating gives CASSESRGKNIQYF.

This clone has just one count. This rearrangement joins TRBV7-9 to TRBJ2-2, with TRBD1 as a possible D gene (5 bases). Germline V gives CDR1 SEHNR, CDR2 FQNEAQ (reference sequence). Trimming took off 6 bases at V and 5 bases at J, with 10 bases between the two ends. The CDR3 is 13 amino acids. DNA for the CDR3: TGTGCCAGCAGACCTCAGGGAACCGGGGAGCTGTTTTTT. Protein product: CASRPQGTGELFF.

The gene calls are TRBV2 and TRBJ2-7; D perhaps matches TRBD2 (7 bases). Trimming removed 6 bases from V and 7 bases from J, with 13 bases in between. Germline V lookup: CDR1 SNHLY, CDR2 FYNNEI. CDR3 length: 12 residues. The CDR3 sequence is CASRGGPWEQYV. Here the CDR3 DNA reads TGTGCCAGCAGGGGGGGGCCGTGGGAGCAGTACGTC.

This clone has only one observation. V usage is TRBV3-1 (or the pseudogene TRBV3-2) and J usage is TRBJ1-3; D remains ambiguous. Between the trimmed V and J ends, which lost 4 bases and 0 bases, there was a span of 7 bases. Looked up from germline, CDR1 is LGHDT and CDR2 is YNNKEL (reference sequence). This CDR3 has 14 residues. The CDR3 nucleotides read TGTGCCAGCAGCCCCCAGGCCTCTGGAAACACCATATATTTT. It is translated as CASSPQASGNTIYF.